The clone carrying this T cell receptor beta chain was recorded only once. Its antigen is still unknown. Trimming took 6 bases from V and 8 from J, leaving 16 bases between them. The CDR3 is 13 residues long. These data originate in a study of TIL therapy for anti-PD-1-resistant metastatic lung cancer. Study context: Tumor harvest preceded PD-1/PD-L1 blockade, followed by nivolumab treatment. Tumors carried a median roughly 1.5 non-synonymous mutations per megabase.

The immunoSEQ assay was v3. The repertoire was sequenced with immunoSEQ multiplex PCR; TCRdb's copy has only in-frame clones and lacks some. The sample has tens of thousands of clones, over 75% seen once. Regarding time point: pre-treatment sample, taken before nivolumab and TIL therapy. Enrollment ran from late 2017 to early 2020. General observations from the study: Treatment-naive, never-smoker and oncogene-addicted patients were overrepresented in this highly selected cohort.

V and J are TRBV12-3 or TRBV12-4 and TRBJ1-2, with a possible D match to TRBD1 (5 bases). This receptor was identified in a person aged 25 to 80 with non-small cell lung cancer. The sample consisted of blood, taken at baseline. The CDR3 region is CASRDGHLAGYTF. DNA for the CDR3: TGTGCCAGCAGAGACGGACACCTCGCCGGCTACACCTTC.